This T cell receptor beta chain was retrieved from a study of OX40 agonist ivuxolimab in advanced cancers. Measured with immunoSEQ multiplex PCR; TCRdb has only the in-frame clones, and not every one. The table includes approximately 44,000 clones, 80% detected once. This TCR derives from an adult with an advanced solid tumor such as melanoma, head and neck, liver or kidney cancer. Sequenced material: CD4+ or CD8+ T cells sorted from blood, taken in a trial of the OX40 agonist ivuxolimab.

CDR3 residues: CASSLSLAGVQETQYF. CDR3 bases: TGTGCCAGCAGCTTAAGTCTAGCGGGAGTCCAAGAGACCCAGTACTTC. The rearrangement uses TRBV7-6 and TRBJ2-5, with 10 bases aligning to TRBD2. The CDR3 is 16 residues long. With 2 bases clipped from V and 1 base from J, the junction kept 4 bases outside the gene matches. Germline CDR1 is SGHVS and CDR2 is FNYEAQ.